This entry lists 4 T cell receptor beta chains sequenced from one sample in a study of T cells in Graves' hyperthyroidism and ophthalmopathy. Researchers took RNA transcripts and amplified the TCR beta CDR3 regions from them. Researchers ran a first-round RT-PCR on the TCR CDR3 using the HTBI primer set. TCRdb reprocessed the multiplex PCR reads with MiXCR, giving one entry per CDR3 protein. The repertoire holds around 200,000 distinct CDR3 sequences, with about a sixth as singletons. Source material: blood. The source of these receptors is a woman between 50 and 59 years old with Graves' hyperthyroidism.

At least ten counts were recorded for this clonotype. The gene calls are TRBV28 and TRBJ2-3, with a tentative D call TRBD2 (5 bases). Trimming stripped 2 bases from V and 2 bases from J, with 11 bases between. The CDR3 is made up of 15 amino acids. Germline CDR1 is MDHEN and CDR2 is SYDVKM. CDR3 residues: CASSLPSRHTDTQYF. CDR3 nucleotide sequence: TGTGCCAGCAGTTTACCTAGCAGGCACACAGATACGCAGTATTTT.

Many counts were recorded for this clonotype. The chain has TRBV7-2 and TRBJ2-4; D could derive from TRBD1 or TRBD2 (5 bases each). Germline CDR1 reads SGHTA; CDR2 reads FQGNSA. V dropped 4 bases and J dropped 8 bases, with 15 bases sitting between them. This CDR3 contains 14 residues. CDR3 sequence (DNA): TGTGCCAGCAGCTCCCGGGGAAGGGGAGACATTCAGTACTTC. Protein sequence: CASSSRGRGDIQYF.

This clonotype occurred many times. V and J are TRBV28 and TRBJ1-1; D might be TRBD1 (6 bases). CDR1 MDHEN and CDR2 SYDVKM come from the germline V gene. The CDR3 consists of 13 residues. The germline V and J ends were trimmed by 9 bases and 0 bases, with 11 bases remaining between them. CDR3 bases: TGTGCCAGTTCCGGGACAATGAACACTGAAGCTTTCTTT. Protein product: CASSGTMNTEAFF.

This clonotype was counted ten times or more. The rearrangement joins TRBV7-2 to TRBJ2-1; D is unresolved. Per the germline V gene, CDR1 is SGHTA and CDR2 is FQGNSA. The CDR3 extends over 13 amino acids. V lost 2 bases and J 1 base, leaving 3 bases between the germline ends. Here the CDR3 reads CASSLMSYNEQFF. The CDR3 nucleotides read TGTGCCAGCAGCTTAATGTCCTACAATGAGCAGTTCTTC.